This TCR beta chain stems from a study of shared T cell receptors in the human thymus. CDR1 and CDR2 (germline): SGHDN, FVKESK. Trimming cost V 4 bases and J 4 bases, with 14 bases left between them. The CDR3 extends over 15 amino acids. The assay was immunoSEQ multiplex PCR, and TCRdb's table has in-frame clones only and misses some. The data show hundreds of thousands of clones, with 95% seen just once and approximately 0.02% held by the top ten. This clone has just one count. The sequencing sample was made of thymocytes. This clonotype was obtained from a human donor. The rearrangement joins TRBV14 to TRBJ2-1; D is perhaps TRBD1 (6 bases). CDR3 residues: CASSRRGGGYNEQFF. The CDR3 DNA reads TGTGCCAGCAGCCGTCGTGGGGGCGGGTACAATGAGCAGTTCTTC. Looking up the rest from reference TRBV14 and TRBJ2-1 gives the full variable domain: EAGVTQFPSHSVIEKGQTVTLRCDPISGHDNLYWYRRVMGKEIKFLLHFVKESKQDESGMPNNRFLAERTGGTYSTLKVQPAELEDSGVYFCASSRRGGGYNEQFFGPGTRLTVL.